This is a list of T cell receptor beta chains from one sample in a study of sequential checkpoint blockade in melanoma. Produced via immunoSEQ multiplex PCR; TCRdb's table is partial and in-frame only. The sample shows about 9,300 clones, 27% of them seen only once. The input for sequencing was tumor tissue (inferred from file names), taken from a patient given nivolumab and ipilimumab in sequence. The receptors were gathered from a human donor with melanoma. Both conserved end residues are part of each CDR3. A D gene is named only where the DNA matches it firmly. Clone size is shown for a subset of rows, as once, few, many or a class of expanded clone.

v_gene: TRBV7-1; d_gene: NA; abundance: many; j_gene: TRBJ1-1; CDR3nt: TGTGCCAGCAGCTTTCAGGTGAACACTGAAGCTTTCTTT; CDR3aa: CASSFQVNTEAFF
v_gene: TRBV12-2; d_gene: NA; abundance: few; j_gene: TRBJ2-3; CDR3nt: TGTGCCGTAACGGGGGGAGGGATAAGCACAGATACGCAGTATTTT; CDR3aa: CAVTGGGISTDTQYF
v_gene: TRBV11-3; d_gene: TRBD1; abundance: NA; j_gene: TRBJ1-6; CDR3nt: TGTGCCAGCAGCTGGACAGGGCTTAATTCACCCCTCCACTTT; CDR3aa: CASSWTGLNSPLHF
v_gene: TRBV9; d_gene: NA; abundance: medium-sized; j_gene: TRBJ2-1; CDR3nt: TGTGCCAGCAGCGCGGGGGGCGGCCATGGCAATGAGCAGTTCTTC; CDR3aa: CASSAGGGHGNEQFF
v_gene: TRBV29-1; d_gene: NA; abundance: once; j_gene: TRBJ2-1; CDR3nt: TGCAGCGTGTGGACCGGGCAGGCCTACAATGAGCAGTTCTTC; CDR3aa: CSVWTGQAYNEQFF
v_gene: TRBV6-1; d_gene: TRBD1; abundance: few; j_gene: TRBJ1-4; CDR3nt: TGTGCCAGCAGTGAAGGGGATCCGGGACAGGGCTCAAAACTGTTTTTT; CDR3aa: CASSEGDPGQGSKLFF
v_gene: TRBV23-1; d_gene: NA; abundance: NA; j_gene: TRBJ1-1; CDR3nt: TGCGCCAGCAGTCAAGTTGCAGGATGGATGAACACTGAAGCTTTCTTT; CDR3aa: CASSQVAGWMNTEAFF
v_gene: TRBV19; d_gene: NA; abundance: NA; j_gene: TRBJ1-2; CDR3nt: TGTGCCAGTAGTATAATCGGGATAGGTAACTATGGCTACACCTTC; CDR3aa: CASSIIGIGNYGYTF
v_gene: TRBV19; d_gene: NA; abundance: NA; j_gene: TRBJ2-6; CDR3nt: TGTGCCAGTACCCATCGACAGAGTGGGGCCAACGTCCTGACTTTC; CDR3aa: CASTHRQSGANVLTF
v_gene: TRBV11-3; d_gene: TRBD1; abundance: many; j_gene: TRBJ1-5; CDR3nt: TGTGCCAGCAGCTCAGGACAGGGAGAAAGCAATCAGCCCCAGCATTTT; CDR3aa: CASSSGQGESNQPQHF
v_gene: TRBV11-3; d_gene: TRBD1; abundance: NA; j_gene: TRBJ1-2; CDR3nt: TGTGCCAGCAGCTTAGGGTGGACAGGGGCCTATGGCTACACCTTC; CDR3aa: CASSLGWTGAYGYTF
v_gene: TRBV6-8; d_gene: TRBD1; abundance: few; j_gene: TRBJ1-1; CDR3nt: TGTGCCAGCACGGACCCGACAGGGCCCTCCGCAGCTTTCTTT; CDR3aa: CASTDPTGPSAAFF